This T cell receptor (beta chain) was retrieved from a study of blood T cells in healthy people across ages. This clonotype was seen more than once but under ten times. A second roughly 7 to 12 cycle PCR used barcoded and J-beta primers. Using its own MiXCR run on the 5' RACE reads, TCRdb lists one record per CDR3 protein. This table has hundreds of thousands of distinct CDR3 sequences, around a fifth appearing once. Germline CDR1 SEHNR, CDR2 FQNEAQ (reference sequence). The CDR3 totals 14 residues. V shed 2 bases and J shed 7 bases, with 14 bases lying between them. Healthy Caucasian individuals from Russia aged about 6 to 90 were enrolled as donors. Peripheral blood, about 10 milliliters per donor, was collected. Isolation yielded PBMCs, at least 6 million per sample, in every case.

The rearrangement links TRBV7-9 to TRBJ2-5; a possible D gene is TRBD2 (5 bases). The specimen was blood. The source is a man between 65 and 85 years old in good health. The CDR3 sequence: CASSLNRARGTQYF. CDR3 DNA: TGTGCCAGCAGCTTAAACCGGGCCCGGGGGACCCAGTACTTC.